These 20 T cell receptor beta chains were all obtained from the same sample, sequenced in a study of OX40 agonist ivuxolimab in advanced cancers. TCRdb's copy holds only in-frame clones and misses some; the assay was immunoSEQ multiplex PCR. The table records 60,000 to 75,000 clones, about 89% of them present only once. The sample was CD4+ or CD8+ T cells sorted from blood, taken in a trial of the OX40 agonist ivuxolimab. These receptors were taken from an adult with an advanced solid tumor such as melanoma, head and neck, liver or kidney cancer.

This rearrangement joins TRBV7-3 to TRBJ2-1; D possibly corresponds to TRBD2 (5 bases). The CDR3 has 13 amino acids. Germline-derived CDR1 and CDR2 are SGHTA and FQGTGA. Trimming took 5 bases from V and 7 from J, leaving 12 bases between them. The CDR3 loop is CASSRGVSNEQFF. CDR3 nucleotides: TGTGCCAGCAGCCGGGGAGTGAGTAATGAGCAGTTCTTC.

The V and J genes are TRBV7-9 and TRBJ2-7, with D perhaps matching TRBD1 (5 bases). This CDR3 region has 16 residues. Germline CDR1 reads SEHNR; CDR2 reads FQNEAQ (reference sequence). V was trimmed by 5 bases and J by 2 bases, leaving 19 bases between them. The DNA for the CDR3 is TGTGCCAGCAGCCCGATACTCACAGGAATTACCTACGAGCAGTACTTC. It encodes CASSPILTGITYEQYF. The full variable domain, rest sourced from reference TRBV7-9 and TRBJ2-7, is DTGVSQNPRHKITKRGQNVTFRCDPISEHNRLYWYRQTLGQGPEFLTYFQNEAQLEKSRLLSDRFSAERPKGSFSTLEIQRTEQGDSAMYLCASSPILTGITYEQYFGPGTRLTVT.

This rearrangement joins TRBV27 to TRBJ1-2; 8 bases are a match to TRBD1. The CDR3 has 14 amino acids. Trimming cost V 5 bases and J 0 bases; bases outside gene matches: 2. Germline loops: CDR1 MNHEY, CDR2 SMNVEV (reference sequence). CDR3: CASSTGQANYGYTF. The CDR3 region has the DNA TGTGCCAGCAGTACGGGACAGGCTAACTATGGCTACACCTTC.

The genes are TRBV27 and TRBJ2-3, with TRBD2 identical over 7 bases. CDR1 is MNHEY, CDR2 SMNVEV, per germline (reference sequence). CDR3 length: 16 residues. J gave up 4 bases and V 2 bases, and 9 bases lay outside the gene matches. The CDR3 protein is CASSLGGASGSDTQYF. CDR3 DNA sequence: TGTGCCAGCAGTTTAGGTGGGGCTAGCGGATCAGATACGCAGTATTTT.

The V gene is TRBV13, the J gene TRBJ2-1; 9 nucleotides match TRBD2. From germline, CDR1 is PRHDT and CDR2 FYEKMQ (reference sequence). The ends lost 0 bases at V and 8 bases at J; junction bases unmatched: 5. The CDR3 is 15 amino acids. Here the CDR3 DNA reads TGTGCCAGCAGCTTAGGTTTCCGGACTAGCGATGAGCAGTTCTTC. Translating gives CASSLGFRTSDEQFF.

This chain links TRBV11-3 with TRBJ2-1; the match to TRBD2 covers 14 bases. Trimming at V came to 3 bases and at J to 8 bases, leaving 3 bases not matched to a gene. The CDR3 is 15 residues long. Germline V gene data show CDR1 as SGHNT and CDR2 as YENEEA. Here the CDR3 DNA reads TGTGCCAGCAGCTTTGGACTAGCGGGAGGCGATGAGCAGTTCTTC. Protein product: CASSFGLAGGDEQFF. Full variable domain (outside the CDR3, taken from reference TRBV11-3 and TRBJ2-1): EAGVVQSPRYKIIEKKQPVAFWCNPISGHNTLYWYLQNLGQGPELLIRYENEEAVDDSQLPKDRFSAERLKGVDSTLKIQPAELGDSAVYLCASSFGLAGGDEQFFGPGTRLTVL.

The DNA for the CDR3 is TGCGCCAGCAGCGAGGGACAGGGGGCCTACGAGCAGTACTTC. The encoded protein is CASSEGQGAYEQYF. The chain links TRBV4-1 to TRBJ2-5, with 11 nucleotides matching TRBD1. The J call may be mistaken, given a closer DNA end match to TRBJ2-7. There are 14 residues in the CDR3. The germline gives CDR1 MGHRA, CDR2 YSYEKL.

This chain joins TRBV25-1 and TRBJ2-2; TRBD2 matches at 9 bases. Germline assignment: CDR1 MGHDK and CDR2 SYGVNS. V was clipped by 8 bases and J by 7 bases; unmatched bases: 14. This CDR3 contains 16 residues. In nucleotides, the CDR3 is TGTGCCAGCGCCGGGATTAGCGGGAGTAGGGGCGGGGAGCTGTTTTTT. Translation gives CASAGISGSRGGELFF.

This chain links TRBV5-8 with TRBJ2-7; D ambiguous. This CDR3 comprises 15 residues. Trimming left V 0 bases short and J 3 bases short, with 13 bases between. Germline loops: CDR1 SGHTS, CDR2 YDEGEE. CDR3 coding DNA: TGTGCCAGCAGCTTGGATTTGGGCAGCTTCTACGAGCAGTACTTC. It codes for CASSLDLGSFYEQYF.

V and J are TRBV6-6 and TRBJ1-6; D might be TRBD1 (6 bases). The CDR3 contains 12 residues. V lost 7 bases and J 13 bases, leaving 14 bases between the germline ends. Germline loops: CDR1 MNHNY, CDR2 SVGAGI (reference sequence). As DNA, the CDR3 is TGTGCCAGCACCCGAGGGGGTAGGCCCCTCCACTTT. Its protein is CASTRGGRPLHF.

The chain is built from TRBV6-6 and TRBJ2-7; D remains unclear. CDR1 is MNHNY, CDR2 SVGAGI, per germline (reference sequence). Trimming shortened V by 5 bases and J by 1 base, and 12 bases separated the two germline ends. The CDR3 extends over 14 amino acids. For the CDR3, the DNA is TGTGCCAGCAGTCAGGAACGACGGTCCTACGAGCAGTACTTC. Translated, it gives CASSQERRSYEQYF.

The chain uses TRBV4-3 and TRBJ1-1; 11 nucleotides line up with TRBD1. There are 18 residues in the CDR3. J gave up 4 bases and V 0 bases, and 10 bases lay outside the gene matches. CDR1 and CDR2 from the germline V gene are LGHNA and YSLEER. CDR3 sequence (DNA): TGCGCCAGCAGCCAAGACCCCGCTCCCGGGACAGGGGGCACTGAAGCTTTCTTT. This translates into CASSQDPAPGTGGTEAFF.

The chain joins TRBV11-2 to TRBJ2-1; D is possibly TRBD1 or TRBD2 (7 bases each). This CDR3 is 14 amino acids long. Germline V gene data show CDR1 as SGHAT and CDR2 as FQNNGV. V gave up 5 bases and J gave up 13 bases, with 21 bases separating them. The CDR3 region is CASSAGGAGFVQFF. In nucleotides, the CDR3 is TGTGCCAGCAGCGCAGGGGGAGCGGGATTTGTTCAGTTCTTC. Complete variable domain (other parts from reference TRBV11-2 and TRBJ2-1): EAGVAQSPRYKIIEKRQSVAFWCNPISGHATLYWYQQILGQGPKLLIQFQNNGVVDDSQLPKDRFSAERLKGVDSTLKIQPAKLEDSAVYLCASSAGGAGFVQFFGPGTRLTVL.

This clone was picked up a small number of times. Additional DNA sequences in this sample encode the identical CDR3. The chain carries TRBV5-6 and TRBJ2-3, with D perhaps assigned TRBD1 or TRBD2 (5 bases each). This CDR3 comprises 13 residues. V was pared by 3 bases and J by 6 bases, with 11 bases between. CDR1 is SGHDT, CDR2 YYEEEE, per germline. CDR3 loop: CASSWGTADTQYF. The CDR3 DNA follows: TGTGCCAGCAGCTGGGGGACCGCCGATACGCAGTATTTT.

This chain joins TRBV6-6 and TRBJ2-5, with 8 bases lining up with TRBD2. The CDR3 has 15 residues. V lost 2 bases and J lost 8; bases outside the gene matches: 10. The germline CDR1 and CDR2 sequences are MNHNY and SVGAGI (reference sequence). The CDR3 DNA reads TGTGCCAGCAGTTACCACCAAAGCGGGGGTTCCACCCAGTACTTC. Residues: CASSYHQSGGSTQYF.

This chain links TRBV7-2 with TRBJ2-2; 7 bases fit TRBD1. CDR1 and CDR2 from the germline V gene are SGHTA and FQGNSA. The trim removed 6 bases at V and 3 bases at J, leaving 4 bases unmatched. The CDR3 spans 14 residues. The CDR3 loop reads CASRPGQYTGELFF. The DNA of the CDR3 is TGTGCCAGCAGGCCGGGACAGTACACCGGGGAGCTGTTTTTT.

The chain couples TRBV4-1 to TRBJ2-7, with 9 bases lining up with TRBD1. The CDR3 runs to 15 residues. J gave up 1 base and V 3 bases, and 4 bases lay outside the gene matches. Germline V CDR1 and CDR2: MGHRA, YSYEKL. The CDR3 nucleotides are TGCGCCAGCAGCCACGGGACAGGGATATCCTACGAGCAGTACTTC. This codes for CASSHGTGISYEQYF.

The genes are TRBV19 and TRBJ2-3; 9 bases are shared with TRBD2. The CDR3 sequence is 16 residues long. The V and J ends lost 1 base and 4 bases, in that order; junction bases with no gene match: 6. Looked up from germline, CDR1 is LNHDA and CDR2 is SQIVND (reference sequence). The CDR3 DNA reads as TGTGCCAGTAGTATAGGACTAGCGGAGGTCCCAGATACGCAGTATTTT. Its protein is CASSIGLAEVPDTQYF.

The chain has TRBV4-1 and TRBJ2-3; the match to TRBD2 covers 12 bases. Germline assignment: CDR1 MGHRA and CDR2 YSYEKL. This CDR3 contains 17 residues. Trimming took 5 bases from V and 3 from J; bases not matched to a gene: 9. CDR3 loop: CASSRLAGVRVTDTQYF. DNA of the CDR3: TGCGCCAGCAGCAGACTAGCGGGAGTCCGGGTGACAGATACGCAGTATTTT.

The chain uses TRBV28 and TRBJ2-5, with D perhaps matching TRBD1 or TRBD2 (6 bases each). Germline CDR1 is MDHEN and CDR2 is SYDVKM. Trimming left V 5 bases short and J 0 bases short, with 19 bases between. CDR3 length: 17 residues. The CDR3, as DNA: TGTGCCAGCAGTGTAGGGGGAGGACGTTTGTACCAAGAGACCCAGTACTTC. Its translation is CASSVGGGRLYQETQYF.